The 21 T cell receptor beta chains presented below share a single source sample, sequenced in a study of T cells in tuberculosis. Clones were sequenced by immunoSEQ multiplex PCR, and TCRdb holds only the in-frame ones, with some missing. The sample includes 25,000 to 35,000 clones, roughly nine tenths seen only once; the top ten take 5.4%. Regarding time point: new active TB diagnosis, blood taken before or within 7 days of starting treatment. The sequencing used PBMCs, collected at tuberculosis diagnosis. The source is an adult with tuberculosis.

This clone was seen just once. The chain recombines TRBV7-3 with TRBJ2-3; weak D call: TRBD2 (5 bases). Germline lookup yields CDR1 SGHTA and CDR2 FQGTGA. This CDR3 is built from 14 residues. V was clipped by 4 bases and J by 4 bases, with 12 bases between them. In nucleotides, the CDR3 is TGTGCCAGCAGCTCCCGGGGAGAGGCAGATACGCAGTATTTT. This encodes CASSSRGEADTQYF.

The V and J genes are TRBV5-8 and TRBJ2-1; D ambiguous. V lost 4 bases to trimming and J lost 7 bases, with 21 bases between them. The germline CDR1 and CDR2 sequences are SGHTS and YDEGEE. The CDR3 loop spans 16 amino acids. CDR3 coding DNA: TGTGCCAGCAGCGCTGCTTTATCCGCCCCTCTAAATGAGCAGTTCTTC. It yields the protein CASSAALSAPLNEQFF.

This clone showed up just once. The chain carries TRBV25-1 and TRBJ2-1; 7 nucleotides align to TRBD2. V shed 4 bases and J 3 bases; nucleotides not matched to a gene: 12. Germline lookup yields CDR1 MGHDK and CDR2 SYGVNS. The CDR3 is 17 residues long. For the CDR3, the DNA is TGTGCCAGCAGTGCGACGGCGGGGGATAGAGGCTACAATGAGCAGTTCTTC. This gives the protein CASSATAGDRGYNEQFF.

The chain has TRBV5-1 and TRBJ2-3, with 9 positions matching TRBD2. V trimming: 6 bases; J trimming: 1 base; junction bases outside the gene matches: 3. From germline, CDR1 is SGHRS and CDR2 YFSETQ. The CDR3 consists of 14 residues. In DNA form, the CDR3 reads TGCGCCAGCAACCCTAGCGGGGGCACAGATACGCAGTATTTT. Protein: CASNPSGGTDTQYF.

This chain joins TRBV11-3 and TRBJ2-3; D unresolved. Germline V gene data show CDR1 as SGHNT and CDR2 as YENEEA. V was shortened by 0 bases and J by 5 bases, with 9 bases between the two germline ends. This CDR3 is 14 amino acids long. CDR3 DNA: TGTGCCAGCAGCTTAGATCCCCGCGGAGATACGCAGTATTTT. This translates into CASSLDPRGDTQYF.

This chain links TRBV28 with TRBJ1-1, with unresolved D. Germline V lookup: CDR1 MDHEN, CDR2 SYDVKM. Trimming left V 6 bases short and J 1 base short, with 6 bases between. The CDR3 is 12 residues long. In DNA, the CDR3 is TGTGCCAGCAGCTTACGGAACACTGAAGCTTTCTTT. This gives the protein CASSLRNTEAFF.

The chain uses TRBV12-5 and TRBJ2-7; D may be TRBD2 (6 bases). CDR1 LGHNT and CDR2 FRNRAP come from the germline V gene. There are 21 residues in the CDR3. Trimming removed 0 bases at V and 5 bases at J, with 32 bases between. CDR3 nucleotides: TGTGCTAGTGGTTTGGTATTAGGGGACCGGTATTGGGACGGGAGAGACCACGAGCAGTACTTC. Its translation is CASGLVLGDRYWDGRDHEQYF.

V usage is TRBV6-5 and J usage is TRBJ2-5; maybe TRBD1 (6 bases). Trimming removed 9 bases from V and 5 bases from J, with 16 bases in between. The CDR3 consists of 13 residues. Germline assignment: CDR1 MNHEY and CDR2 SVGAGI. CDR3 in amino acids: CASSRGKGETQYF. The CDR3 bases are TGTGCCAGTTCTAGGGGGAAGGGGGAGACCCAGTACTTC.

The chain recombines TRBV19 with TRBJ2-7; 8 nucleotides align to TRBD1. The V gene end was trimmed by 5 bases and the J gene end by 2 bases; junction bases not matched to a gene: 5. The CDR3 runs to 14 residues. Per the germline V gene, CDR1 is LNHDA and CDR2 is SQIVND (reference sequence). CDR3 region: CASSFGQGPYEQYF. CDR3 in DNA: TGTGCCAGTAGTTTCGGACAGGGCCCCTACGAGCAGTACTTC.

The chain uses TRBV5-1 and TRBJ2-3; a possible D gene is TRBD2 (6 bases). Trimming cost V 0 bases and J 4 bases, with 15 bases left between them. There are 16 residues in the CDR3. The germline gives CDR1 SGHRS, CDR2 YFSETQ. CDR3 region: CASSLGGTHGADTQYF. CDR3 nucleotide sequence: TGCGCCAGCAGCTTGGGTGGGACTCATGGGGCAGATACGCAGTATTTT.

The genes are TRBV7-9 and TRBJ1-2, with a weak D call TRBD1 (6 bases). Germline assignment: CDR1 SEHNR and CDR2 FQNEAQ (reference sequence). V lost 4 bases and J lost 4, with 13 bases in between. CDR3 length equals 14 residues. The CDR3 region has the DNA TGTGCCAGCAGCTCAGCCCAGGGGCGCTATGGCTACACCTTC. Translation: CASSSAQGRYGYTF.

The genes are TRBV4-3 and TRBJ2-1; no reliable D call. V dropped 0 bases and J dropped 3 bases, with 12 bases sitting between them. Germline CDR1 and CDR2: LGHNA and YSLEER. This CDR3 contains 16 residues. The CDR3 region has the DNA TGCGCCAGCAGCCAAGACTCGCGCCTAAGCTACAATGAGCAGTTCTTC. It translates to CASSQDSRLSYNEQFF.

The chain combines TRBV28 with TRBJ1-2; TRBD1 matches at 8 bases. The CDR3 loop spans 15 amino acids. Germline V gene data show CDR1 as MDHEN and CDR2 as SYDVKM. The V segment lost 2 bases and the J segment 7 bases; nucleotides outside the gene matches: 9. DNA for the CDR3: TGTGCCAGCAGTTTACGCGGACAGGGATTAGCTGGCTACACCTTC. Translated, it gives CASSLRGQGLAGYTF.

The CDR3 is CASSLIGGGDTQYF. The CDR3, as DNA: TGTGCCAGCAGTTTAATCGGTGGGGGCGATACGCAGTATTTT. The chain is built from TRBV27 and TRBJ2-3; possible D gene TRBD1, 6 bases. V lost 2 bases, J lost 6 bases, and 12 bases lay in between. Germline V CDR1 and CDR2: MNHEY, SMNVEV (reference sequence). The CDR3 loop spans 14 amino acids.

The chain links TRBV19 to TRBJ1-4; weak D call: TRBD1 (6 bases). CDR3 length equals 13 residues. Germline loops: CDR1 LNHDA, CDR2 SQIVND (reference sequence). The V end was cut by 10 bases, the J end by 5 bases, with 14 bases between. CDR3 nucleotide sequence: TGTGCCACTTCGGGGGGGCCAAATGAAAAACTGTTTTTT. This codes for CATSGGPNEKLFF.

The chain recombines TRBV12-5 with TRBJ2-1; 8 bases align to TRBD2. The CDR3 runs to 14 residues. The ends lost 1 base at V and 7 bases at J; junction bases unmatched: 3. Germline V CDR1 and CDR2: LGHNT, FRNRAP. This CDR3 is CASGLGGLENEQFF. CDR3 coding DNA: TGTGCTAGTGGTTTGGGGGGACTAGAGAATGAGCAGTTCTTC.

The CDR3 coding sequence is TGTGCCAGCAGCGAGACCGGGACAGGGGACACCGGGGAGCTGTTTTTT. Translation gives CASSETGTGDTGELFF. The genes are TRBV7-9 and TRBJ2-2, with 10 bases aligning to TRBD1. Germline values: CDR1 SEHNR, CDR2 FQNEAQ (reference sequence). Trimming removed 5 bases from V and 3 bases from J; junction bases left unmatched: 6. The CDR3 covers 16 residues.

This chain connects TRBV25-1 to TRBJ1-1; 8 bases agree with TRBD1. Germline V gene sequence: CDR1 MGHDK, CDR2 SYGVNS. Trimming took 4 bases from V and 0 from J; bases not matched to a gene: 13. This CDR3 has 18 amino acids. The CDR3 coding sequence is TGTGCCAGCAGTGCCATCACAGGGGGGGCCGGGTTGAACACTGAAGCTTTCTTT. Protein sequence: CASSAITGGAGLNTEAFF.

The V gene is TRBV6-1, the J gene TRBJ1-6; maybe TRBD1 (6 bases). The germline gives CDR1 MNHNS, CDR2 SASEGT. Trimming removed 10 bases at V and 7 bases at J, with 14 bases between. The CDR3 covers 13 residues. CDR3 amino acids: CAIRGGRNSPLHF. CDR3 sequence (DNA): TGTGCCATCCGCGGGGGGCGGAATTCACCCCTCCACTTT.

The V gene is TRBV4-2, the J gene TRBJ1-2; 7 bases line up with TRBD1. V lost 4 bases, J lost 2 bases, and 7 bases stayed unmatched. The CDR3 totals 15 residues. CDR1 is LGHNA, CDR2 YNFKEQ, per germline. The CDR3 sequence: CASSREKGQNYGYTF. The CDR3 DNA sequence: TGTGCCAGCAGCCGGGAAAAGGGACAGAACTATGGCTACACCTTC.

V and J are TRBV7-9 and TRBJ2-1, with TRBD2 identical over 15 bases. The CDR3 is made up of 16 amino acids. The trim removed 5 bases at V and 7 bases at J, leaving 6 bases unmatched. Germline CDR1 and CDR2: SEHNR and FQNEAQ (reference sequence). The CDR3 coding sequence is TGTGCCAGCAGCCCTCCGGGACTAGCGGGGGGTAATGAGCAGTTCTTC. It is translated as CASSPPGLAGGNEQFF. Combining the CDR3 with reference TRBV7-9 and TRBJ2-1 gives the whole variable domain DTGVSQNPRHKITKRGQNVTFRCDPISEHNRLYWYRQTLGQGPEFLTYFQNEAQLEKSRLLSDRFSAERPKGSFSTLEIQRTEQGDSAMYLCASSPPGLAGGNEQFFGPGTRLTVL.